The 24 T cell receptor beta chains listed next were all sequenced from one sample in a study of shared clonotypes between healthy human individuals. Profiling relied on immunoSEQ multiplex PCR, and the TCRdb table lists in-frame clones only, not all of them. Found here are around 2,000,000 clones, around 96% of them singletons; the top ten hold about 1.1%. Terminally differentiated effector memory CD45RA+ cells were left out of the naive CD8 fraction, which was CD45RO-negative and positively selected for CCR7. Sequenced: naive CD8+ T cells sorted from blood. The receptors were gathered from a man aged 18 to 30 in good health.

The chain links TRBV11-1 to TRBJ1-4; the D gene is possibly TRBD1 (6 bases). The V end was cut by 4 bases, the J end by 8 bases, with 14 bases between. Germline loops: CDR1 SGHAT, CDR2 FQDESV (reference sequence). The CDR3 has 14 amino acids. CDR3 in DNA: TGTGCCAGCAGCTCCACAGGGCTGGGAGAAAAACTGTTTTTT. Translated: CASSSTGLGEKLFF.

The rearrangement uses TRBV7-6 and TRBJ2-7; D ambiguous. The CDR3 sequence is 13 residues long. V lost 1 base to trimming and J lost 4 bases, with 8 bases between them. From germline, CDR1 is SGHVS and CDR2 FNYEAQ. The CDR3 protein is CASSLGLDYEQYF. For the CDR3, the DNA is TGTGCCAGCAGCTTAGGTTTAGATTACGAGCAGTACTTC.

The chain joins TRBV19 to TRBJ2-2; no firm D call. V was clipped by 3 bases and J by 6 bases, with 14 bases between them. The CDR3 has 15 residues. The V gene's germline CDR1 is LNHDA and CDR2 SQIVND (reference sequence). CDR3 coding DNA: TGTGCCAGTAGTATTACGCCACAGAGCCCCGGGGAGCTGTTTTTT. This codes for CASSITPQSPGELFF.

The rearrangement uses TRBV5-6 and TRBJ2-7, with 9 bases lining up with TRBD2. CDR3 size: 16 residues. The trim removed 4 bases at V and 0 bases at J, leaving 8 bases unmatched. The V gene's germline CDR1 is SGHDT and CDR2 YYEEEE. This CDR3 reads CASSISGSPTSYEQYF. The CDR3 DNA sequence: TGTGCCAGCAGCATTAGCGGGAGCCCCACCTCCTACGAGCAGTACTTC.

For this clone: Other DNA sequences in the sample encode the same CDR3. V is TRBV10-1 and J is TRBJ2-1; D is uncertain. Germline V CDR1 and CDR2: WNHNN, SYGVQD (reference sequence). V was pared by 1 base and J by 7 bases, with 8 bases between. CDR3 length: 13 amino acids. CDR3 sequence reads: CASSELVGNEQFF. CDR3 nucleotide sequence: TGCGCCAGCAGTGAGTTGGTTGGGAATGAGCAGTTCTTC.

With regard to this clone: Other DNA sequences of this sample code for an identical CDR3. The chain links TRBV9 to TRBJ1-1; D remains ambiguous. The germline V gene encodes CDR1 SGDLS and CDR2 YYNGEE. V was cut by 0 bases and J by 5 bases, with 8 bases left in between. The CDR3 loop spans 13 amino acids. The CDR3, as DNA: TGTGCCAGCAGCGTAGGGGTCGTGACTGAAGCTTTCTTT. This encodes CASSVGVVTEAFF.

The DNA for the CDR3 is TGTGCCAGCAGTCCCGGGAGCACAGATACGCAGTATTTT. This sequence encodes CASSPGSTDTQYF. This rearrangement joins TRBV6-5 to TRBJ2-3; D uncertain. V lost 5 bases, J lost 0 bases, and 6 bases lay in between. Germline CDR1 reads MNHEY; CDR2 reads SVGAGI. CDR3 length: 13 amino acids.

This chain joins TRBV7-3 and TRBJ2-3; D perhaps matches TRBD1 (5 bases). The CDR3 is 15 amino acids. The germline V gene encodes CDR1 SGHTA and CDR2 FQGTGA. V dropped 4 bases and J dropped 5 bases, with 16 bases sitting between them. CDR3 in DNA: TGTGCCAGCAGCTCAACAGGCTACCAGGGAGATACGCAGTATTTT. Its protein product is CASSSTGYQGDTQYF.

This clone has just one count. The chain couples TRBV30 to TRBJ1-2, with 10 positions matching TRBD1. This CDR3 region has 14 residues. V gave up 1 base and J gave up 4 bases; unmatched junction bases: 3. Germline-derived CDR1 and CDR2 are GTSNPN and SVGIG (reference sequence). The CDR3 sequence: CAWSGQGASYGYTF. CDR3 in DNA: TGTGCCTGGAGTGGACAGGGGGCGAGCTATGGCTACACCTTC.

This clone showed up just once. This sequence joins TRBV5-1 and TRBJ1-1, with TRBD1 matching over 9 bases. The V and J ends lost 3 bases and 3 bases, in that order; junction bases with no gene match: 3. This CDR3 region has 14 residues. Germline assignment: CDR1 SGHRS and CDR2 YFSETQ. As DNA, the CDR3 is TGCGCCAGCAGCTCGGACAGGGGAGACACTGAAGCTTTCTTT. Translated, it gives CASSSDRGDTEAFF.

The genes are TRBV18 and TRBJ2-5; 11 bases agree with TRBD2. The germline gives CDR1 KGHSH, CDR2 LQKENI. This CDR3 region has 15 residues. Unmatched junction bases numbered 2, after V lost 5 bases and J lost 0 bases. The CDR3 spells CASSLLAGDQETQYF. As DNA, the CDR3 is TGTGCCAGCTCATTACTAGCGGGGGACCAAGAGACCCAGTACTTC.

The V call is TRBV27, the J call TRBJ2-5; D is perhaps TRBD1 (5 bases). Germline values: CDR1 MNHEY, CDR2 SMNVEV (reference sequence). The CDR3 is made up of 15 amino acids. The ends were cut back, 1 base at V and 5 bases at J, with 14 bases in the middle. The CDR3 DNA reads as TGTGCCAGCAGTTTATGGGCAGGGTTAGGGGAGACCCAGTACTTC. Protein product: CASSLWAGLGETQYF.

This chain links TRBV11-2 with TRBJ2-1, with TRBD1 identical over 9 bases. V lost 5 bases to trimming and J lost 6 bases; unmatched junction nucleotides: 5. The CDR3 runs to 14 residues. Germline values: CDR1 SGHAT, CDR2 FQNNGV. The chain's CDR3 is CASSTRDRVNEQFF. In DNA, the CDR3 is TGTGCCAGCAGCACAAGGGACAGGGTCAATGAGCAGTTCTTC.

This sequence joins TRBV7-2 and TRBJ2-1; no clear D gene. Germline V gene sequence: CDR1 SGHTA, CDR2 FQGNSA. The CDR3 extends over 15 amino acids. The V end was cut by 4 bases, the J end by 1 base, with 11 bases between. The CDR3, as DNA: TGTGCCAGCAGCTCGGACGGCTATTCCTACAATGAGCAGTTCTTC. Protein: CASSSDGYSYNEQFF.

The CDR3 sequence is CARMIPPGTGGNSYEQYF. The CDR3 DNA follows: TGTGCCAGAATGATCCCCCCCGGGACAGGGGGAAACTCCTACGAGCAGTACTTC. The J gene is TRBJ2-7, the V gene TRBV5-3, with TRBD1 matching 11 bases. TRBV5-3 is assigned to the ORF class and has an uncertain function. Trimming at V came to 6 bases and at J to 0 bases, leaving 14 bases not matched to a gene. The CDR3 totals 18 residues.

Of note for this clone: The sample contains more than one DNA sequence encoding this CDR3. V gene TRBV27 combines with J gene TRBJ2-7, with D unclear. Trimming pared 0 bases from V and 3 bases from J, leaving 6 bases between. Germline-derived CDR1 and CDR2 are MNHEY and SMNVEV (reference sequence). CDR3 length: 13 amino acids. CDR3 bases: TGTGCCAGCAGTTTATCGGTGGGCTACGAGCAGTACTTC. Encoded protein: CASSLSVGYEQYF.

The V call is TRBV4-1, the J call TRBJ2-2; TRBD2 matches at 13 bases. Germline lookup yields CDR1 MGHRA and CDR2 YSYEKL. The V and J ends lost 1 base and 5 bases, in that order; junction bases with no gene match: 4. The CDR3 sequence is 17 residues long. CDR3 bases: TGCGCCAGCAGCCAAGGGACTAGCGGGAGCAAGACCGGGGAGCTGTTTTTT. The encoded protein is CASSQGTSGSKTGELFF.

DNA for the CDR3: TGTGCCAGCAGCTTCCATCAGCCCTCAGATACGCAGTATTTT. Protein product: CASSFHQPSDTQYF. The J gene is TRBJ2-3, the V gene TRBV7-9; D call uncertain. Between the trimmed V and J ends, which lost 3 bases and 4 bases, there was a span of 11 bases. The CDR3 covers 14 residues. Germline lookup yields CDR1 SEHNR and CDR2 FQNEAQ (reference sequence). Variable domain in full (rest from reference TRBV7-9 and TRBJ2-3): DTGVSQNPRHKITKRGQNVTFRCDPISEHNRLYWYRQTLGQGPEFLTYFQNEAQLEKSRLLSDRFSAERPKGSFSTLEIQRTEQGDSAMYLCASSFHQPSDTQYFGPGTRLTVL.

This chain joins TRBV27 and TRBJ2-1; D gene ambiguous. Germline-derived CDR1 and CDR2 are MNHEY and SMNVEV (reference sequence). Trimming pared 0 bases from V and 2 bases from J, leaving 5 bases between. The CDR3 has 14 amino acids. CDR3 sequence: CASSLSDPYNEQFF. As DNA, the CDR3 is TGTGCCAGCAGTTTATCGGACCCCTACAATGAGCAGTTCTTC.

This chain uses TRBV11-2 with TRBJ1-2, with no clear D. The ends were cut back, 1 base at V and 8 bases at J, with 14 bases in the middle. The CDR3 is 14 residues long. Germline values: CDR1 SGHAT, CDR2 FQNNGV. CDR3 loop: CASSLALPNQGYTF. The CDR3 DNA is TGTGCCAGCAGCTTAGCCCTCCCTAACCAGGGCTACACCTTC.

The CDR3 reads CASSYQGWAEAFF. DNA of the CDR3: TGTGCCAGCAGCTACCAGGGTTGGGCTGAAGCTTTCTTT. The V gene is TRBV7-2, the J gene TRBJ1-1; a possible D gene is TRBD1 (5 bases). CDR3 length: 13 amino acids. Per germline, CDR1 SGHTA and CDR2 FQGNSA. V lost 4 bases, J lost 6 bases, and 12 bases lay in between. Full variable domain (remainder filled in from reference TRBV7-2 and TRBJ1-1): GAGVSQSPSNKVTEKGKDVELRCDPISGHTALYWYRQSLGQGLEFLIYFQGNSAPDKSGLPSDRFSAERTGGSVSTLTIQRTQQEDSAVYLCASSYQGWAEAFFGQGTRLTVV.

The chain is built from TRBV6-4 and TRBJ2-1; unclear D gene. The CDR3 is 13 residues long. The V gene lost 0 bases and the J gene lost 10 bases, with 10 bases spanning the gap. Germline V gives CDR1 MRHNA, CDR2 SNTAGT. DNA for the CDR3: TGTGCCAGCAGTGACTCGAAGGTGGGGGAGCAGTTCTTC. Protein sequence: CASSDSKVGEQFF.

As regards this clone: Other nucleotide sequences in the sample specify the same CDR3. This sequence joins TRBV5-4 and TRBJ2-1; D assignment may be TRBD1 or TRBD2 (6 bases each). The CDR3 consists of 13 residues. The germline V gene has CDR1 SGHNT and CDR2 YYREEE (reference sequence). The V end was cut by 2 bases, the J end by 7 bases, with 10 bases between. This CDR3 is CASSFGGGNEQFF. For the CDR3, the DNA is TGTGCCAGCAGCTTCGGAGGGGGGAATGAGCAGTTCTTC. The full variable domain, with the rest looked up from reference TRBV5-4 and TRBJ2-1, is ETGVTQSPTHLIKTRGQQVTLRCSSQSGHNTVSWYQQALGQGPQFIFQYYREEENGRGNFPPRFSGLQFPNYSSELNVNALELDDSALYLCASSFGGGNEQFFGPGTRLTVL.

The chain employs TRBV28 and TRBJ1-5; the D gene is possibly TRBD1 (5 bases). CDR3 length: 15 residues. V was clipped by 4 bases and J by 6 bases, with 16 bases between them. Germline CDR1 and CDR2: MDHEN and SYDVKM. CDR3 DNA: TGTGCCAGCAGTTCGACATGGGGGGGAATTCAGCCCCAGCATTTT. Translated, it gives CASSSTWGGIQPQHF.